This T cell receptor beta chain emerged from a study of CD8+ T cells in alopecia areata. Sequencing templates came from extracted RNA that was reverse transcribed into cDNA. Only in-frame clones appear in the TCRdb table, and some are missing; sequencing was by immunoSEQ multiplex PCR. The table records 95,000 to 150,000 clones, around 50% of them present only once. Germline V gene data show CDR1 as GTSNPN and CDR2 as SVGIG (reference sequence). The CDR3 runs to 13 residues. V dropped 2 bases and J dropped 6 bases, with 10 bases sitting between them. The receptor comes from a human donor with alopecia areata. The V and J genes are TRBV30 and TRBJ2-2; D remains unclear. The sequenced sample was NKG2D-low CD8+ T cells sorted from blood. The CDR3 region is CAWSIKGAGELFF. The CDR3 DNA sequence: TGTGCCTGGAGTATCAAGGGTGCCGGGGAGCTGTTTTTT.